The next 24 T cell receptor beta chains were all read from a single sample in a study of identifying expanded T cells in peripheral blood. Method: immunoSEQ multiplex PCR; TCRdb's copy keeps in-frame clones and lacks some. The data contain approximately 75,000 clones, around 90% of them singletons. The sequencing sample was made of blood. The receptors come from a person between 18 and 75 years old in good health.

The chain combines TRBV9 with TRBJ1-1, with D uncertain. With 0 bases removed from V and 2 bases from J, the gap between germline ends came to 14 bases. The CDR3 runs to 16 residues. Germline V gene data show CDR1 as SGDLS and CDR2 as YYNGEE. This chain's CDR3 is CASSVGRRWENTEAFF. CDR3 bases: TGTGCCAGCAGCGTAGGGCGGCGTTGGGAAAACACTGAAGCTTTCTTT. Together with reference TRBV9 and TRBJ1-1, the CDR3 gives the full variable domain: DSGVTQTPKHLITATGQRVTLRCSPRSGDLSVYWYQQSLDQGLQFLIQYYNGEERAKGNILERFSAQQFPDLHSELNLSSLELGDSALYFCASSVGRRWENTEAFFGQGTRLTVV.

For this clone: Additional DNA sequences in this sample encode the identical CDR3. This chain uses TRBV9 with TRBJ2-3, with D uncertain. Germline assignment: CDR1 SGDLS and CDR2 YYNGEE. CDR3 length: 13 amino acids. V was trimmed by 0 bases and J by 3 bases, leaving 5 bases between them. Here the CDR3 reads CASSVGVTDTQYF. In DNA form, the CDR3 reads TGTGCCAGCAGCGTAGGTGTAACAGATACGCAGTATTTT.

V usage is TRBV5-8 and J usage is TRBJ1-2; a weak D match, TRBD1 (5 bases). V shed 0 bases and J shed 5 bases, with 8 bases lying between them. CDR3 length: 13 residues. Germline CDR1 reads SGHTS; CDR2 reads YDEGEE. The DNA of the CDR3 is TGTGCCAGCAGCTTGGGTTCAGGGTATGGCTACACCTTC. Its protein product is CASSLGSGYGYTF.

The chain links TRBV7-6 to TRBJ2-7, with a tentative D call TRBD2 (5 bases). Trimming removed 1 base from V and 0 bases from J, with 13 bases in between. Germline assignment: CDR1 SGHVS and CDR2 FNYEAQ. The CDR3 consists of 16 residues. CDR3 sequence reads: CASSLVAGKSSYEQYF. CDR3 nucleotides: TGTGCCAGCAGCTTAGTGGCGGGTAAGAGCTCCTACGAGCAGTACTTC.

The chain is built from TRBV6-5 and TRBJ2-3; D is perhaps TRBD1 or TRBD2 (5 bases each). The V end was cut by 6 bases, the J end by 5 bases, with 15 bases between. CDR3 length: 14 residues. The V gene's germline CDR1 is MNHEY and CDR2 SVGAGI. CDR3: CASREVRDRDTQYF. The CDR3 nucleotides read TGTGCCAGCAGAGAGGTCAGGGACCGAGATACGCAGTATTTT.

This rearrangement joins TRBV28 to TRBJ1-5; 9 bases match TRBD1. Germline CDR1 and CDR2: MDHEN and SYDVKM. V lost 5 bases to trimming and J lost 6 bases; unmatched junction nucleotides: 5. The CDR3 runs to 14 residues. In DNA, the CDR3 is TGTGCCAGCAGTCTACAGGGGGCGGTTCAGCCCCAGCATTTT. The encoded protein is CASSLQGAVQPQHF.

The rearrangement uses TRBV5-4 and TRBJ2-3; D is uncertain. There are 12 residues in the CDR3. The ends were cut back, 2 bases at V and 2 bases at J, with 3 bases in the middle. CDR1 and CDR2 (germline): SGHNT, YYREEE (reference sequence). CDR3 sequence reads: CASSLDTDTQYF. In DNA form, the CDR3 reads TGTGCCAGCAGCTTAGACACAGATACGCAGTATTTT.

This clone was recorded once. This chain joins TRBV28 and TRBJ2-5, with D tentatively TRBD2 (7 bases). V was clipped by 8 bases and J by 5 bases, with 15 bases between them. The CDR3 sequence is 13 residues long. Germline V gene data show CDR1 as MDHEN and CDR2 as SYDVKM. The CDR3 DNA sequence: TGTGCCAGCCGGAGGGGGGGGAGTGAGACCCAGTACTTC. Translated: CASRRGGSETQYF.

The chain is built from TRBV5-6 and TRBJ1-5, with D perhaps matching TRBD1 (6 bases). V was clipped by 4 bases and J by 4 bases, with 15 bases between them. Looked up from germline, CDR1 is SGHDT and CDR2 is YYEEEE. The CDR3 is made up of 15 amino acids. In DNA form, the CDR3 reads TGTGCCAGCAGCCTTGGGTTTCAGGGGAATCAGCCCCAGCATTTT. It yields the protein CASSLGFQGNQPQHF. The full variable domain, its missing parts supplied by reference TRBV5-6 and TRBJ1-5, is DAGVTQSPTHLIKTRGQQVTLRCSPKSGHDTVSWYQQALGQGPQFIFQYYEEEERQRGNFPDRFSGHQFPNYSSELNVNALLLGDSALYLCASSLGFQGNQPQHFGDGTRLSIL.

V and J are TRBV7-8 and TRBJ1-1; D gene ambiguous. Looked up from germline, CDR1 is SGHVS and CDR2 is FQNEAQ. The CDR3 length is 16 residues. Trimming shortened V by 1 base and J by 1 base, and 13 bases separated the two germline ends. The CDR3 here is CASSLVPSSRNTEAFF. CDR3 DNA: TGTGCCAGCAGCTTAGTCCCCTCGTCCAGGAACACTGAAGCTTTCTTT.

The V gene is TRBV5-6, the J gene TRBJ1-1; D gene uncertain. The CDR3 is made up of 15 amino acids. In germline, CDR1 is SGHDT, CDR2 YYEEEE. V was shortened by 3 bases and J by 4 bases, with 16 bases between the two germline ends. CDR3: CASSSGFVETTEAFF. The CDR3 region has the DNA TGTGCCAGCAGCTCGGGCTTCGTCGAGACCACTGAAGCTTTCTTT.

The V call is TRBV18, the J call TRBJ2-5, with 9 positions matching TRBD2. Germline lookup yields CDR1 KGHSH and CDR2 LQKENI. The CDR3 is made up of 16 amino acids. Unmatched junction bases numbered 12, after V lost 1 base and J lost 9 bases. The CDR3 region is CASSPRTSGSDGAQYF. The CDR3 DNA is TGTGCCAGCTCACCACGAACTAGCGGGTCCGATGGGGCCCAGTACTTC.

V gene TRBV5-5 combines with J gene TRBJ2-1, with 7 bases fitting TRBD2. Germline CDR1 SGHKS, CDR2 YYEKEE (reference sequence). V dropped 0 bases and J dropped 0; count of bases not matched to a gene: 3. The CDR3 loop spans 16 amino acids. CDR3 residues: CASSLEGGSSYNEQFF. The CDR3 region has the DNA TGTGCCAGCAGCTTGGAGGGCGGGAGCTCCTACAATGAGCAGTTCTTC.

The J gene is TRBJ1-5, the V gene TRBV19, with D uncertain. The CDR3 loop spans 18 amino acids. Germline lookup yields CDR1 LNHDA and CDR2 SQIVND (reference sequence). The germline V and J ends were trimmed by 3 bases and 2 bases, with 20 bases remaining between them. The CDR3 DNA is TGTGCCAGTAGTATCCCTTCGGGAGTAGGGTTTGGCAATCAGCCCCAGCATTTT. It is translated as CASSIPSGVGFGNQPQHF.

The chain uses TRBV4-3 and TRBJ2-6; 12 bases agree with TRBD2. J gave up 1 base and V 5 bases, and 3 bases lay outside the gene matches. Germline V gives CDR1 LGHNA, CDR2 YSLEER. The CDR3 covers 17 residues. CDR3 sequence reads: CASSALAGGSGANVLTF. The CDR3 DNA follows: TGCGCCAGCAGCGCCCTAGCGGGAGGGTCTGGGGCCAACGTCCTGACTTTC.

The DNA of the CDR3 is TGTGCCAGCAGCTTAGCTTTCGGACAGGGGAAAAACATTCAGTACTTC. Translating gives CASSLAFGQGKNIQYF. V is TRBV7-9 and J is TRBJ2-4, with 9 bases fitting TRBD1. Germline V lookup: CDR1 SEHNR, CDR2 FQNEAQ (reference sequence). This CDR3 is built from 16 residues. The junction had 4 bases not matched to a gene; V was cut back by 0 bases and J by 4 bases.

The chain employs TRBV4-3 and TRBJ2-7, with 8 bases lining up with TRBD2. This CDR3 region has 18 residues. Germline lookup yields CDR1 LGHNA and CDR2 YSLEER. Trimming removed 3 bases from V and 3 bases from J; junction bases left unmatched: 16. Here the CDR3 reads CASSHSYRGGGYGYEQYF. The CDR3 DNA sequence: TGCGCCAGCAGCCATTCATATCGGGGGGGCGGTTATGGCTACGAGCAGTACTTC.

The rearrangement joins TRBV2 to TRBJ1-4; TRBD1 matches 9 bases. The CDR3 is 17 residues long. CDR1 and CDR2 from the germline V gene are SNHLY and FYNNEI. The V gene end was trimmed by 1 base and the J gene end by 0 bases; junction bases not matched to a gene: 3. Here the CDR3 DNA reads TGTGCCAGCAGTGAAGGGACAGGGGCCCCAACTAATGAAAAACTGTTTTTT. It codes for CASSEGTGAPTNEKLFF.

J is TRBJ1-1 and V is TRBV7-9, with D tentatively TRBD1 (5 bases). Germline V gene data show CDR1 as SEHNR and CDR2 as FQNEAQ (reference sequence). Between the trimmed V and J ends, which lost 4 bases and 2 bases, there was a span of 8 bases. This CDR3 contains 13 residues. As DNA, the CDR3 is TGTGCCAGCAGCTCGACAGAAAACACTGAAGCTTTCTTT. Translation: CASSSTENTEAFF.

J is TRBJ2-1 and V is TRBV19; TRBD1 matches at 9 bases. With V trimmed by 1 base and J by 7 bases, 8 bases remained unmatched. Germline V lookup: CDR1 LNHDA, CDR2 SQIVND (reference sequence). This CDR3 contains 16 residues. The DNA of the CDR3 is TGTGCCAGTAGTATAGCTGGGAACAGGGGGCGTAATGAGCAGTTCTTC. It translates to CASSIAGNRGRNEQFF.

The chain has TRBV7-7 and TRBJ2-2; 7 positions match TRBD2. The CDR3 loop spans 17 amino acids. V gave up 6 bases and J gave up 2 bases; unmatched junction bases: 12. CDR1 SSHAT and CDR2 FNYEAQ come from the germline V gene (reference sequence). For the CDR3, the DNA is TGTGCCAGCAGTCGTCGTGGGGCGGGAGAAAACACCGGGGAGCTGTTTTTT. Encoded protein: CASSRRGAGENTGELFF.

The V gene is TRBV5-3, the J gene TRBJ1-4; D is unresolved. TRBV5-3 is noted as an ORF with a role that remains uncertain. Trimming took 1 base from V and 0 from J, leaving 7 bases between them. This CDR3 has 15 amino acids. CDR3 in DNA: TGTGCCAGAAGCTTGTTCGGGTCAACTAATGAAAAACTGTTTTTT. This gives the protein CARSLFGSTNEKLFF.

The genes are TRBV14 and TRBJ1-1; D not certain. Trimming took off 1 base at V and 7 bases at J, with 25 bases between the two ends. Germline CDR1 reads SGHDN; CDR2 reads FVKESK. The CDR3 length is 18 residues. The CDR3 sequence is CASSQGSTGTFTFREAFF. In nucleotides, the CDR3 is TGTGCCAGCAGCCAAGGGTCGACGGGCACCTTTACTTTTCGTGAAGCTTTCTTT.

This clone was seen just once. In DNA, the CDR3 is TGTGCCAGCGGCGGTCCGGGAGGAAAGACCAATGAGCAGTTCTTC. It codes for CASGGPGGKTNEQFF. V usage is TRBV28 and J usage is TRBJ2-1, with 7 bases that match TRBD2. The V and J ends lost 8 bases and 6 bases, in that order; junction bases with no gene match: 13. The length of the CDR3 is 15 residues. CDR1 is MDHEN, CDR2 SYDVKM, per germline.